The 13 T cell receptor beta chains below all came from one sample that was sequenced in a study of blood T cells in healthy people across ages. Next came a second PCR, run for about 7 to 11 cycles, which used a sample-barcoded 5' primer along with a J-beta primer mix. TCRdb recomputed calls from the 5' RACE reads with MiXCR, one row per CDR3 protein. Of hundreds of thousands of distinct CDR3 sequences detected, approximately 25% appear once; the ten largest clones hold 9.4%. The data were also submitted as part of a second study, on T cells of mothers and their children.

Sequenced sample: blood. These receptors were collected from a boy between 5 and 17 years old in good health.

This chain links TRBV12-3 or TRBV12-4 with TRBJ2-7; D not resolved. V was cut by 8 bases and J by 3 bases, with 8 bases left in between. The CDR3 runs to 11 residues. The CDR3 sequence: CASASHYEQYF. The CDR3 DNA follows: TGTGCCAGCGCATCTCACTACGAGCAGTACTTC.

This rearrangement joins TRBV20-1 to TRBJ1-2, with no clear D. The V end lost 1 base, the J end lost 4 bases, and 10 bases lay between the germline ends. CDR3 length equals 13 residues. CDR1 and CDR2 (germline): DFQATT, SNEGSKA (reference sequence). CDR3 bases: TGCAGTGCTAGAGTTTCCCACATCTATGGCTACACCTTC. Its protein is CSARVSHIYGYTF.

The gene calls are TRBV6-2 or TRBV6-3 and TRBJ2-7; D is undetermined. Germline V gene data show CDR1 as MNHEY and CDR2 as SVGEGT. V lost 8 bases to trimming and J lost 3 bases, with 17 bases between them. This CDR3 contains 14 residues. CDR3 coding DNA: TGTGCCAGCGTGATCCGTCGGTCGTACTACGAGCAGTACTTC. Protein product: CASVIRRSYYEQYF.

This clonotype showed up just a few times. Sequence at one end of the junction differs from germline and may be a read error. The rearrangement links TRBV6-5 to TRBJ2-1; no reliable D call. The CDR3 sequence is 15 residues long. Germline CDR1 MNHEY, CDR2 SVGAGI. Here the CDR3 reads CASSYRPSAYNGQFF. As DNA, the CDR3 is TGTGCCAGCAGTTACAGGCCATCCGCCTACAATGGGCAGTTCTTC.

This clonotype has a handful of counts. The rearrangement links TRBV7-9 to TRBJ2-7, with 9 positions matching TRBD1. The ends lost 4 bases at V and 4 bases at J; junction bases unmatched: 5. Germline-derived CDR1 and CDR2 are SEHNR and FQNEAQ (reference sequence). The CDR3 has 14 amino acids. The CDR3 DNA reads as TGTGCCAGCAGCTCCACAGGGGGCGCGTACGAGCAGTACTTC. It codes for CASSSTGGAYEQYF.

The rearrangement joins TRBV7-2 to TRBJ1-2, with 7 bases aligning to TRBD1. Germline CDR1 SGHTA, CDR2 FQGNSA. CDR3 length: 15 amino acids. With V trimmed by 1 base and J by 3 bases, 5 bases remained unmatched. Here the CDR3 DNA reads TGTGCCAGCAGCTTAGAGGCCCAGGGGGACTATGGCTACACCTTC. Its protein product is CASSLEAQGDYGYTF.

This clonotype came up a few times. This chain uses TRBV5-1 with TRBJ2-5, with 11 bases aligning to TRBD1. In germline, CDR1 is SGHRS, CDR2 YFSETQ. V lost 4 bases, J lost 4 bases, and 12 bases stayed unmatched. This CDR3 comprises 17 residues. For the CDR3, the DNA is TGCGCCAGCAGCCCAATATTTACGGACAGGGGGCCAGAGACCCAGTACTTC. It is translated as CASSPIFTDRGPETQYF.

This chain connects TRBV4-1 to TRBJ2-5; possibly TRBD2 for D (5 bases). The end of the DNA is better explained by TRBJ2-1, so the J call may be wrong. This CDR3 is 17 amino acids long. CDR1 is MGHRA and CDR2 is YSYEKL in the germline V gene. The CDR3 bases are TGCGCCAGCAGCCAGTTAAGCGGTCAGGCGTACTACAATGAGCAGTTCTTC. Its protein is CASSQLSGQAYYNEQFF.

This chain joins TRBV7-3 and TRBJ2-1, with no clear D. CDR1 is SGHTA and CDR2 is FQGTGA in the germline V gene. This CDR3 has 16 amino acids. Trimming took off 2 bases at V and 4 bases at J, with 15 bases between the two ends. In nucleotides, the CDR3 is TGTGCCAGCAGCTTACCCTTCTTGGCTGTTTACAATGAGCAGTTCTTC. Its protein product is CASSLPFLAVYNEQFF.

This clonotype has more than one count but fewer than ten. CDR3 nucleotide sequence: TGTGCCAGCAGCCCCGAGGGGGGGACCCCCGAGGGCTACACCTTC. Protein: CASSPEGGTPEGYTF. The rearrangement uses TRBV3-1 and TRBJ1-2; tentative D call: TRBD1 (6 bases). The germline V gene has CDR1 LGHDT and CDR2 YNNKEL (reference sequence). The CDR3 runs to 15 residues. The V end lost 4 bases, the J end lost 8 bases, and 20 bases lay between the germline ends.

This clonotype was observed a few times. The rearrangement links TRBV12-3 or TRBV12-4 to TRBJ1-1; 8 bases align to TRBD1. This CDR3 is built from 15 residues. The junction had 7 bases not matched to a gene; V was cut back by 6 bases and J by 1 base. CDR3 protein: CASSPPGGSNTEAFF. The CDR3 DNA follows: TGTGCCAGCAGCCCCCCAGGGGGCTCGAACACTGAAGCTTTCTTT.

This chain connects TRBV4-3 to TRBJ2-5, with D unresolved. With the DNA end fitting TRBJ2-1 better, the J assignment may be wrong. The length of the CDR3 is 14 residues. Germline CDR1 reads LGHNA; CDR2 reads YSLEER. The CDR3, as DNA: TGCGCCAGCAGCCAAGATTTATCCGGGAATGAGCAGTTCTTC. Translated, it gives CASSQDLSGNEQFF.

The V and J genes are TRBV9 and TRBJ2-6, with D perhaps matching TRBD2 (5 bases). V was shortened by 4 bases and J by 2 bases, with 10 bases between the two germline ends. This CDR3 region has 15 residues. CDR1 and CDR2 (germline): SGDLS, YYNGEE. CDR3: CASSPLGAGANVLTF. CDR3 coding DNA: TGTGCCAGCAGCCCATTGGGAGCTGGGGCCAACGTCCTGACTTTC.